This TCR beta chain was retrieved from a study of blood T cells in healthy people across ages (dated by TCRdb to about 2015). Some background on the complete study: In model experiments, template switching captured roughly one uniquely barcoded TCR beta cDNA molecule for every two T cells. To track age-related changes in TCR beta repertoire diversity, the study relied on deep sequencing normalized with unique cDNA molecular identifiers. Donors were grouped into four age groups: young (average about 15 years), middle-aged (39), aged (over 55) and long-lived (just over 80). Donors of different ages were randomly distributed across sequencing lanes to avoid experimental bias. Two additional independent replicas of 1 million unique cDNA reads from the same blood draw were analyzed for two donors (one aged 18 to 30 and one aged 80 or older). What the study reported, not specific to this receptor: Because donor CMV infection status was unknown, age-related changes in expanded clonotypes were potentially confounded. Estimates of total diversity based on one million sequenced T cells were considered lower bounds and underestimates. Compared with the aged group, the long-lived group had more naive CD4+ T cells, fewer expanded clones and increased TCR diversity, a pattern suggesting age selection. The percentage of naive T cells measured by flow cytometry correlated strongly with observed TCR beta diversity. Observed TCR beta diversity per million T cells fell roughly linearly with age, and a significant reduction was already apparent by age about 36. Conclusive comparison of naive and antigen-experienced compartments was prevented by the profiling of bulk unsorted PBMCs.

Libraries were constructed by 5' RACE. TCRdb lists the instrument as Illumina HiSeq 2500. A second roughly 6 to 12 cycle PCR used a sample-barcoded 5' primer and a J-beta primer mix. A unique molecular identifier was introduced onto each TCR beta cDNA molecule by a template-switch 5' adaptor carrying 12 random nucleotides. Each sample yielded at least 3 million CDR3-containing paired-end reads. First-strand cDNA was synthesized from all RNA with the Mint cDNA synthesis kit, primed by a TRBC-specific oligonucleotide. Following uracil-DNA glycosylase treatment, a first 18-cycle PCR with universal primers M1SS and BC2_uni_R was performed on all cDNA. Regarding the original processing steps: Each sample was normalized by randomly selecting 1 million high-quality reads, each carrying a distinct molecular identifier. Reads sharing molecular identifiers were discarded rather than binned into consensus sequences. MiTCR, with a Q25 quality threshold and the strictest error-elimination algorithm, was used for CDR3 identification, clonotype clustering and error correction. A nonparametric unseen species model using Euler transformation provided a lower-bound estimate of total TCR beta diversity. TCRdb passed the public sequencing reads through fastp at Q25 and MiXCR, retaining productive beta sequences. Each entry merges the rows of one CDR3 protein and shows their most common DNA and genes. TCRdb, not the authors, supplied the V and J calls. The sample table records roughly 1,800,000 distinct CDR3 sequences; 40% to 55% of these occur just once. Jointly, the top ten make up more than 2% of the sample.

The donors were under 40 Caucasian individuals from Russia, aged roughly 6 to 100 years, who were systemically healthy. Ten milliliters of peripheral blood were drawn from each donor into EDTA-treated Vacutainer tubes. Ficoll-Paque density-gradient centrifugation was used to isolate PBMCs, with at least 6 million obtained per sample. Trizol reagent was used to extract total RNA from the PBMCs, yielding at least 6 micrograms per sample. Naive CD45RAhigh/CD27high T cell percentages were measured by flow cytometry on a PBMC aliquot from every donor. About this clonotype itself: The specificity of this receptor is unknown. Per-nucleotide qualities are absent, and no much larger clonotype sits a single base away.

In the germline V gene, CDR1 corresponds to MNHNS and CDR2 to SASEGT. The CDR3 starts with the cysteine, ends with the phenylalanine, and has 15 residues. Only the CDR3 part of the read is kept: 45 bases, read in frame from the first base. V loses 2 bases of germline sequence and J loses 2 bases, and the interval between the two ends is 12 bases. This clonotype was obtained from a woman in her thirties or forties in good health. This chain is built from TRBV6-1 and TRBJ1-2, with a weak D call of TRBD1 (6 bases match). Sequencing input: blood. The nucleotide sequence is given as TGTGCCAGCAGTGAATACAGGGACCGAAACTATGGCTACACCTTC. Its protein product is CASSEYRDRNYGYTF.